The following is a TCR beta chain sequence with its context. What it recognizes is unknown. PCR employed 60 Vbeta and 13 Jbeta primers. The assay was immunoSEQ multiplex PCR, and TCRdb's table has in-frame clones only and misses some. The table records a few hundred thousand clones, 92% of them present only once. Between the trimmed V and J ends, which lost 1 base and 5 bases, there was a span of 8 bases. The germline V gene encodes CDR1 SGHAT and CDR2 FQNNGV. This CDR3 has 13 amino acids. The sample comes from a study of cytomegalovirus exposure and HLA in healthy donors. Findings of the study overall: Analyses of presence/absence relied on an assumption of roughly uniform sequencing depth across donors. Rarity held for most TCR sequences, but there were some public TCRs that occurred in many donors.

The genes are TRBV11-2 and TRBJ1-2; D ambiguous. This clonotype was sampled from a girl aged 2-15 years in good health and CMV-seronegative. Sequenced input: PBMCs. As DNA, the CDR3 is TGTGCCAGCAGCTTAGGTGGCGGGTATGGCTACACCTTC. Residues: CASSLGGGYGYTF. The full variable domain, in which reference TRBV11-2 and TRBJ1-2 provide the parts outside the CDR3, is EAGVAQSPRYKIIEKRQSVAFWCNPISGHATLYWYQQILGQGPKLLIQFQNNGVVDDSQLPKDRFSAERLKGVDSTLKIQPAKLEDSAVYLCASSLGGGYGYTFGSGTRLTVV.